This T cell receptor (beta chain) is from a study of blood T cells in healthy people across ages. Study-level findings and limits: Percentage of naive T cells showed a strong correlation with TCR beta diversity. Naive CD4+ cells and diversity were both higher in long-lived donors than in aged donors.

PCR was performed a second time for roughly 6 to 12 cycles using a sample-barcoded 5' primer and a J-beta primer mix. Tags on each cDNA molecule came from a template-switch adaptor with 12 random nucleotides. TCRdb re-called the 5' RACE reads with MiXCR, one entry per CDR3 protein. Of around 620,000 distinct CDR3 sequences in the sample, 27% are singletons; the top ten hold about 18%. Per germline, CDR1 DFQATT and CDR2 SNEGSKA (reference sequence). The CDR3 covers 11 residues. V gave up 6 bases and J gave up 7 bases, with 13 bases separating them. A remark on this clonotype: Antigen specificity is unknown.

The specimen was blood. This clonotype was sampled from a woman between 65 and 79 years old in good health. This chain connects TRBV20-1 to TRBJ2-7; D is uncertain. The CDR3 nucleotides read TGCAGTGCCTCGGTGGGCCGGGAGCAGTACTTC. Its protein product is CSASVGREQYF.